The TCR beta chain under discussion was sequenced for a study of early T cells in non-severe SARS-CoV-2 infection. This clonotype showed up many times. MiXCR, applied by TCRdb to the 5' RACE reads, yields one record per CDR3 protein. The repertoire holds fewer than 65,000 distinct CDR3 sequences, with 7.7% as singletons. Germline CDR1 and CDR2: MDHEN and SYDVKM. The CDR3 contains 14 residues. V lost 2 bases, J lost 2 bases, and 9 bases lay in between. The source material was whole blood, sampled at baseline. The rearrangement joins TRBV28 to TRBJ2-5; D gene unclear. This receptor was identified in an adult who was a healthcare worker with PCR-confirmed SARS-CoV-2 infection or an uninfected control (not recorded which). The CDR3 coding sequence is TGTGCCAGCAGTTTAAAGACGGTACAAGAGACCCAGTACTTC. Translated: CASSLKTVQETQYF.